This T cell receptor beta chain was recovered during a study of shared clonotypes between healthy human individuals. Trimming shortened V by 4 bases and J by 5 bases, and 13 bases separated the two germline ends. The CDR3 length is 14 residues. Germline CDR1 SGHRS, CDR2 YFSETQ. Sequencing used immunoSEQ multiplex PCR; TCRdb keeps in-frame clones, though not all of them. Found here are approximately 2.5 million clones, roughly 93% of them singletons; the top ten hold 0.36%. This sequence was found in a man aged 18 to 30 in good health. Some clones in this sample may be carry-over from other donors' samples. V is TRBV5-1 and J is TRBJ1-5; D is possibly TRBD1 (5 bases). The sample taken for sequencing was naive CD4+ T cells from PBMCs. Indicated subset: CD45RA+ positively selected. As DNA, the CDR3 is TGCGCCAGCAGCCATCTGGGGGAAGATCAGCCCCAGCATTTT. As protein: CASSHLGEDQPQHF.